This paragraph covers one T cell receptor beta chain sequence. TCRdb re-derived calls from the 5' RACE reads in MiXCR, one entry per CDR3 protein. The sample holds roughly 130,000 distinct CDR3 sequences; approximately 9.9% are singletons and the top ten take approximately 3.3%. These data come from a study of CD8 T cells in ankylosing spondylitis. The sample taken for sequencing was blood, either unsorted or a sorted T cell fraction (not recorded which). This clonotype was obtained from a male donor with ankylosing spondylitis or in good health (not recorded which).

The DNA for the CDR3 is TGCGCCAGCAGTATTAGCGGGAGCGTGTACAATGAGCAGTTCTTC. Translated, it gives CASSISGSVYNEQFF. The J gene is TRBJ2-1, the V gene TRBV5-1; 9 bases are shared with TRBD2. Germline V CDR1 and CDR2: SGHRS, YFSETQ. The CDR3 is 15 amino acids. After removal of 5 bases from V and 4 bases from J, the junction contained 7 bases not matched to a gene. The whole variable domain, remainder taken from reference TRBV5-1 and TRBJ2-1, is KAGVTQTPRYLIKTRGQQVTLSCSPISGHRSVSWYQQTPGQGLQFLFEYFSETQRNKGNFPGRFSGRQFSNSRSEMNVSTLELGDSALYLCASSISGSVYNEQFFGPGTRLTVL.